The clone carrying this T cell receptor (beta chain) was seen repeatedly, ten times or more. Antigen specificity is unknown. These data are taken from a study of T-cell memory formation after mild COVID-19. Findings and limits, study-wide: The SARS-CoV-2 specificity of second-wave clones reaching peak at day 37 remained unverified.

TCRdb re-derived calls from the 5' RACE reads in MiXCR, one entry per CDR3 protein. The data show 350,000 to 500,000 distinct CDR3 sequences, less than 25% seen once. The CDR3 runs 15 residues. Germline values: CDR1 LNHNV, CDR2 YYDKDF (reference sequence). The V and J ends lost 0 bases and 2 bases respectively, with 10 bases between them. Sample: PBMCs or a T cell subset sorted from them (not recorded which). The V and J genes are TRBV15 and TRBJ2-5; D is uncertain. The sequence was obtained from an adult woman who had mild COVID-19 (a few samples of this study predate the infection). Cell type and time point are not known. CDR3 nucleotide sequence: TGTGCCACCAGCAGAGACCCGGGTCAGCAAGAGACCCAGTACTTC. It is translated as CATSRDPGQQETQYF.